This TCR beta chain was sequenced in a study of blood T cell repertoires in COVID-19. Study details: Collection of acute and convalescent COVID-19 samples took place in the United States, Italy and Spain. The analysed material was cDNA or gDNA that came from T cells, B-cell-depleted T cells, or PBMCs.

TCRdb's copy holds only in-frame clones and misses some; the assay was immunoSEQ multiplex PCR. There are 200,000 to 250,000 clones in the sample; about 79% occur only once, and roughly 10% lies in the top ten. Germline V gene data show CDR1 as MNHNS and CDR2 as SASEGT. CDR3 length: 14 residues. After removal of 5 bases from V and 7 bases from J, the junction contained 8 bases not matched to a gene. This clone has just one count. The origin of this receptor is a middle-aged man with active or convalescent COVID-19. This sequence joins TRBV6-1 and TRBJ1-2; 9 nucleotides match TRBD1. The sequenced material came from peripheral blood. CDR3 DNA sequence: TGTGCCAGCAGTTCAGGACAGGGGCCCCTTGGCTACACCTTC. Translated, it gives CASSSGQGPLGYTF.